This T cell receptor (beta chain) was captured in a study of T-cell reconstitution after alpha-beta-depleted transplantation in children. This clonotype has a count of ten or more. Molecular barcoding with unique molecular identifiers was used for the TCRbeta library. TCRdb reanalysed the PCR reads using MiXCR and keeps one entry per CDR3 protein. The top ten hold 4.5% to 6% of the sample, which has some 530,000 distinct CDR3 sequences, roughly an eighth seen once. The ends were cut back, 4 bases at V and 2 bases at J, with 15 bases in the middle. From germline, CDR1 is ENHRY and CDR2 SYGVKD. The CDR3 spans 17 residues.

The input for sequencing was PBMCs from the stem cell graft donor, taken from the stem cell graft. The TCR comes from a human donor who donated a stem cell graft to a child with combined immunodeficiency. The rearrangement uses TRBV10-3 and TRBJ2-6, with D hard to call. CDR3 sequence (DNA): TGTGCCATCAGTGTCACGGTCGCTTCTGCTGGGGCCAACGTCCTGACTTTC. It encodes CAISVTVASAGANVLTF.